This TCR beta chain comes out of a study of post-analysis software for immune sequencing data. General observations from the study: Under F measure analysis, samples from one preparation batch co-clustered strongly. The normalized Chao1 diversity of multiple sclerosis patients was significantly lower than that of controls. Controls had lower frequencies than patients of five or six TRBV segments, which included TRBV5-6, TRBV5-1 and TRBV20-1.

Turning to this clonotype: Its cognate antigen is unknown.

The germline V and J ends were trimmed by 8 bases and 5 bases, with 21 bases remaining between them. CDR3 length: 15 amino acids. Germline assignment: CDR1 MNHEY and CDR2 SMNVEV (reference sequence). Tagging with unique molecular identifiers was a feature of the TCR beta cDNA libraries. TCRdb re-called the PCR reads with MiXCR, one entry per CDR3 protein. The sample yields about 680,000 distinct CDR3 sequences, more than 50% seen once. V is TRBV27 and J is TRBJ1-2; weak D call: TRBD1 (6 bases). This TCR came from a girl aged 2 to 10 with multiple sclerosis. The sequenced sample was blood. CDR3 coding DNA: TGTGCCAGCCGGAGTGTGGGAGGGGGAGGTTATGGCTACACCTTC. Translation gives CASRSVGGGGYGYTF.